This TCR beta chain was identified during a study of blood T cells in healthy people across ages. The CDR3 covers 16 residues. Germline values: CDR1 LGHNA, CDR2 YSLEER. Trimming took off 0 bases at V and 3 bases at J, with 15 bases between the two ends. Using a J-beta primer mix together with a sample-barcoded 5' primer, a second PCR was run for roughly 6 to 11 cycles. Using its own MiXCR run on the 5' RACE reads, TCRdb lists one record per CDR3 protein. The top ten hold about 4% of the sample, which has over a million distinct CDR3 sequences, approximately 43% seen once. Note on this clonotype: The target antigen is unknown.

Findings and caveats of the study: Fewer expanded clones and more diversity marked long-lived versus aged donors.

Sequencing input: blood. This TCR came from a woman aged 18 to 35 in good health. The chain couples TRBV4-3 to TRBJ2-7; D is perhaps TRBD1 (5 bases). The CDR3 bases are TGCGCCAGCAGCCAAGATGGTTGGCAGGGTGGCTACGAGCAGTACTTC. Its translation is CASSQDGWQGGYEQYF.